This T cell receptor beta chain stems from a study of blood T cell repertoires in COVID-19. Clones were sequenced by immunoSEQ multiplex PCR, and TCRdb holds only the in-frame ones, with some missing. Altogether approximately 260,000 clones are present, 85% to 90% being singletons, with the ten largest covering approximately 4%. Germline assignment: CDR1 SGHDT and CDR2 YYEEEE. CDR3 length: 17 residues. V lost 3 bases, J lost 1 base, and 19 bases lay in between. Sequencing was carried out using peripheral blood. The origin of this receptor is a woman between 40 and 50 years old with acute or convalescent COVID-19. The rearrangement joins TRBV5-6 to TRBJ1-1, with D hard to call. DNA for the CDR3: TGTGCCAGCAGCTGGGGAGTGGGTCGCCGTTCGAACACTGAAGCTTTCTTT. Amino acid sequence: CASSWGVGRRSNTEAFF.